In this sample, the clone carrying this T cell receptor (beta chain) turned up many times. Its antigen is not known. The entry originates in a study of T cells in Graves' hyperthyroidism and ophthalmopathy. At the level of the study: Upon initial diagnosis and before any treatment, peripheral blood was collected.

Findings and limits, study-wide: Most expanded thyroid clonotypes above 0.001 recurred in blood. Prediction of ophthalmopathy progression came a median approximately 6.5 months pre-onset.

CDR3 size: 14 residues. Trimming left V 3 bases short and J 1 base short, with 10 bases between. Germline CDR1 SGDLS, CDR2 YYNGEE. Diagnostic decisions used clinical symptoms, serum thyroxine and TRAb, thyroid ultrasound and orbital computed tomography. RNA transcripts provided the source from which TCR beta CDR3 regions were amplified. Carried out on the TCR CDR3, a first-round RT-PCR used the HTBI primer set. From the multiplex PCR reads, TCRdb called clonotypes with MiXCR, one entry per CDR3 protein. This sample has roughly 710,000 distinct CDR3 sequences, with 30% to 40% found just once. The chain links TRBV9 to TRBJ1-2; perhaps TRBD1 as D (5 bases). What was sequenced was blood. The sequence derives from a woman between 35 and 50 years old with Graves' hyperthyroidism. In DNA, the CDR3 is TGTGCCAGCAGCGCGCTGCAGGGTAACTATGGCTACACCTTC. Residues: CASSALQGNYGYTF.